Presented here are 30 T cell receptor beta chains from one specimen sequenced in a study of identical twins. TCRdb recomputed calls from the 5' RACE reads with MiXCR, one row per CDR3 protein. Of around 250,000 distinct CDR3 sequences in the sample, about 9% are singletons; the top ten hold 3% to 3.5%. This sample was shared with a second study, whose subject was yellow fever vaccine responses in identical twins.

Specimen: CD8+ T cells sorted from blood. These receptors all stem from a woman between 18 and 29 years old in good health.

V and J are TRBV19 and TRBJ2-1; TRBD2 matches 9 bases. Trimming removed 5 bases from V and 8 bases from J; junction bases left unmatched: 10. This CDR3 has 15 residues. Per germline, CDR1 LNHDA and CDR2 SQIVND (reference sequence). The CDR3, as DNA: TGTGCCAGTAGTTGGGGCGGGAGGGGCCGCGATGAGCAGTTCTTC. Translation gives CASSWGGRGRDEQFF. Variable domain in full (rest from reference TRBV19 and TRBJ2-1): DGGITQSPKYLFRKEGQNVTLSCEQNLNHDAMYWYRQDPGQGLRLIYYSQIVNDFQKGDIAEGYSVSREKKESFPLTVTSAQKNPTAFYLCASSWGGRGRDEQFFGPGTRLTVL.

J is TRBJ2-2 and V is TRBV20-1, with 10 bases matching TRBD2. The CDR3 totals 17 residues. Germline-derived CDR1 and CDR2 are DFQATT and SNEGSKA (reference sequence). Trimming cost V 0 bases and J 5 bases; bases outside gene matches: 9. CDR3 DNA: TGCAGTGCTAGAGATCTGCTAGCGGGGGAGTTAACCGGGGAGCTGTTTTTT. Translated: CSARDLLAGELTGELFF.

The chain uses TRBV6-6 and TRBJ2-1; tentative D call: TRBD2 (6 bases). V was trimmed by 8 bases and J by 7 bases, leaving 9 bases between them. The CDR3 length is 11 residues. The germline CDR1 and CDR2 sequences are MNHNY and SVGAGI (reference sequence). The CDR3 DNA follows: TGTGCCAGCTCGGCGGGGAATGAGCAGTTCTTC. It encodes CASSAGNEQFF.

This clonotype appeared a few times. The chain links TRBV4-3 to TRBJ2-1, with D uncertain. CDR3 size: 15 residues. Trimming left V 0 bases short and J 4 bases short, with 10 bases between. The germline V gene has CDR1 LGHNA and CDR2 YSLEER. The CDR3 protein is CASSQDQGPYNEQFF. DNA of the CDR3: TGCGCCAGCAGCCAAGACCAAGGACCTTACAATGAGCAGTTCTTC.

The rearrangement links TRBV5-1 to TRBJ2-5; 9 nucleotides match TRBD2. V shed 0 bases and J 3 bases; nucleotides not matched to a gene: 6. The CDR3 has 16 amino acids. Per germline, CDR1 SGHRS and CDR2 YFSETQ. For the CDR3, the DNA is TGCGCCAGCAGCTTGGTAATAGCGGGGGCAAAAGAGACCCAGTACTTC. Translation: CASSLVIAGAKETQYF.

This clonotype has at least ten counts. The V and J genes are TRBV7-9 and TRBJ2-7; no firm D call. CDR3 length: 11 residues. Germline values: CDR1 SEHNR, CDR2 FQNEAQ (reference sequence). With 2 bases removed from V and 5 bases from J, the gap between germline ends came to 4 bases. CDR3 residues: CASSLQDEQYF. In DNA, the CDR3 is TGTGCCAGCAGCTTACAAGACGAGCAGTACTTC.

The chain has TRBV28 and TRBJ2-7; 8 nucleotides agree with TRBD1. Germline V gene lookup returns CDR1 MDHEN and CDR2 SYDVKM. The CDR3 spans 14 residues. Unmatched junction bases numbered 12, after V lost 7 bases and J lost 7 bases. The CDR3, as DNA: TGTGCCAGCACCGCAGCAGGGGGCCTTCTAGAGCAGTACTTC. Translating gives CASTAAGGLLEQYF.

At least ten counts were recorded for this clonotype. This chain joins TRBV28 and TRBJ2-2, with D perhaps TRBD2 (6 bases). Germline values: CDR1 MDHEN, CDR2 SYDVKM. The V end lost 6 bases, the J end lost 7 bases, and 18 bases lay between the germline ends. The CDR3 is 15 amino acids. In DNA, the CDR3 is TGTGCCAGCAGGCTAGGGACTCAATACCACGGGGAGCTGTTTTTT. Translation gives CASRLGTQYHGELFF.

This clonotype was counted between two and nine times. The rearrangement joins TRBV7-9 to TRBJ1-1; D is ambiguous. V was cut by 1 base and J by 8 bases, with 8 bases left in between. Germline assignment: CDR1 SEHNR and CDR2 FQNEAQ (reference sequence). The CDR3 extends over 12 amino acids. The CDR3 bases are TGTGCCAGCAGCTTAGATGGGATGGAAGCTTTCTTT. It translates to CASSLDGMEAFF.

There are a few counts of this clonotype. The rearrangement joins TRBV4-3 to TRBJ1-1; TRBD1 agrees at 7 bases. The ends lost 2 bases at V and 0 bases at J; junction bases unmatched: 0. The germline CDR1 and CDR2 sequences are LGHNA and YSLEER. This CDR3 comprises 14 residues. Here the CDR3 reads CASSQQGVNTEAFF. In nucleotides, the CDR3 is TGCGCCAGCAGCCAACAGGGGGTGAACACTGAAGCTTTCTTT.

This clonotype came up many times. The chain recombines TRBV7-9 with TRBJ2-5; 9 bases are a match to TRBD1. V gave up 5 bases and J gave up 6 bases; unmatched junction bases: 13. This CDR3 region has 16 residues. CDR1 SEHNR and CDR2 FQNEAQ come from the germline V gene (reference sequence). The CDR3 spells CASSIWDREGVQTQYF. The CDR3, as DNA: TGTGCCAGCAGCATTTGGGACAGGGAGGGTGTCCAGACCCAGTACTTC.

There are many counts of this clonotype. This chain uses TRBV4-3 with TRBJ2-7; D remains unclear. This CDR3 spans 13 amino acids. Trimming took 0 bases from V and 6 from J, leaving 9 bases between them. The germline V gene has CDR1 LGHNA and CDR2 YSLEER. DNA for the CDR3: TGCGCCAGCAGCCAAGATCCTAGGAGCGAGCAGTACTTC. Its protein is CASSQDPRSEQYF.

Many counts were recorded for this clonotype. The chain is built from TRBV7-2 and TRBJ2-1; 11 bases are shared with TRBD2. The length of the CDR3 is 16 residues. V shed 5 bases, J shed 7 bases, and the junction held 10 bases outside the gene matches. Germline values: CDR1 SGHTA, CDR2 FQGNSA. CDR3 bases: TGTGCCAGCAGCCTCAATAGCGGGGGGGCCAGGAATGAGCAGTTCTTC. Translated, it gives CASSLNSGGARNEQFF.

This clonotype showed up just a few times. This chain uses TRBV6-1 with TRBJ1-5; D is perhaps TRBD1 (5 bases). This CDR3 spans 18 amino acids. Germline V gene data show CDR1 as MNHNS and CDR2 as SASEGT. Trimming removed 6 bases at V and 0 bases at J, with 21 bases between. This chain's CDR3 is CASSPNRDQAYSNQPQHF. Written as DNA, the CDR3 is TGTGCCAGCAGCCCCAACCGGGACCAGGCATATAGCAATCAGCCCCAGCATTTT.

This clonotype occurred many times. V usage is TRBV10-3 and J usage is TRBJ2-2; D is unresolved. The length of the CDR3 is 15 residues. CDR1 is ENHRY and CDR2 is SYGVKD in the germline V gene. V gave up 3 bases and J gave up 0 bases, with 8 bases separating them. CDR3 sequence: CAISDERTNTGELFF. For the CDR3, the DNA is TGTGCCATCAGTGATGAGAGAACGAACACCGGGGAGCTGTTTTTT.

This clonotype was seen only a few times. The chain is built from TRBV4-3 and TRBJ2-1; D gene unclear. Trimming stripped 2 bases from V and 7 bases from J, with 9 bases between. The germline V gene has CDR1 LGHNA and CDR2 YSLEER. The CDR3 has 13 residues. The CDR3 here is CASSQFIRNEQFF. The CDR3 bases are TGCGCCAGCAGCCAATTCATTCGGAATGAGCAGTTCTTC.

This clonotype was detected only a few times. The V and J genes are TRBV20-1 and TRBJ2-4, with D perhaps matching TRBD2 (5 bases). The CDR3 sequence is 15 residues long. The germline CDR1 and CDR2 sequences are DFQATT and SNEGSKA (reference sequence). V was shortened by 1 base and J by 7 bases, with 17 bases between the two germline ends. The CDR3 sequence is CSARGPGFEWNIQYF. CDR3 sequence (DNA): TGCAGTGCTAGAGGACCGGGGTTTGAATGGAACATTCAGTACTTC.

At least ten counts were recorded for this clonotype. The DNA of the CDR3 is TGCAGCGCCGTTGAACCTCTAGCATTAGAGACCCAGTACTTC. This translates into CSAVEPLALETQYF. The chain uses TRBV29-1 and TRBJ2-5, with a tentative D call TRBD2 (5 bases). The CDR3 loop spans 14 amino acids. Germline V gene sequence: CDR1 SQVTM, CDR2 ANQGSEA. V was clipped by 7 bases and J by 4 bases, with 19 bases between them.

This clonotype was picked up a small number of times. The CDR3 DNA reads TGTGCCAGCAGTCCCCATTCAAGGTATGAGCAGTTCTTC. Translating gives CASSPHSRYEQFF. The gene calls are TRBV6-2 or TRBV6-3 and TRBJ2-1, with D unclear. Germline assignment: CDR1 MNHEY and CDR2 SVGEGT. V lost 5 bases and J lost 8, with 13 bases in between. This CDR3 region has 13 residues.

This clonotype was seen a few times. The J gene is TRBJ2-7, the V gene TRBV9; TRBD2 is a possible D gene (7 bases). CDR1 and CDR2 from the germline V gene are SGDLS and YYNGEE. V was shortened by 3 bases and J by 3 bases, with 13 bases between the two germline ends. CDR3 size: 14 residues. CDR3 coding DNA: TGTGCCAGCAGCGCTGAAGGGGGGGTCTACGAGCAGTACTTC. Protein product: CASSAEGGVYEQYF.

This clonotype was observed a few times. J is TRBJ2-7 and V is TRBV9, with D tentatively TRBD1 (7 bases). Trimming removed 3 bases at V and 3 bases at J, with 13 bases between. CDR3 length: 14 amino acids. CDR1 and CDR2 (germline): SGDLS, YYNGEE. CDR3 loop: CASSGGGDSYEQYF. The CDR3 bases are TGTGCCAGCAGCGGCGGAGGGGACAGCTACGAGCAGTACTTC. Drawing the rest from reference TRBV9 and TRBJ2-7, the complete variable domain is DSGVTQTPKHLITATGQRVTLRCSPRSGDLSVYWYQQSLDQGLQFLIQYYNGEERAKGNILERFSAQQFPDLHSELNLSSLELGDSALYFCASSGGGDSYEQYFGPGTRLTVT.

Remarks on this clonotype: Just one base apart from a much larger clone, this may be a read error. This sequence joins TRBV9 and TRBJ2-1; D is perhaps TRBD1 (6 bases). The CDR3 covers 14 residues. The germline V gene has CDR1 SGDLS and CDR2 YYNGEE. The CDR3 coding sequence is TGTGTCAGCAGCCAAGGGGGACCCTACAATGAGCAGTTCTTC. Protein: CVSSQGGPYNEQFF.

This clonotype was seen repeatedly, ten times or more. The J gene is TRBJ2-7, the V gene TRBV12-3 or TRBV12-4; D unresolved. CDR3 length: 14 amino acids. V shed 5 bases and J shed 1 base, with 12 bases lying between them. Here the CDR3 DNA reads TGTGCCAGCAGTCTCTCGACGGAATCCTACGAGCAGTACTTC. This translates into CASSLSTESYEQYF.

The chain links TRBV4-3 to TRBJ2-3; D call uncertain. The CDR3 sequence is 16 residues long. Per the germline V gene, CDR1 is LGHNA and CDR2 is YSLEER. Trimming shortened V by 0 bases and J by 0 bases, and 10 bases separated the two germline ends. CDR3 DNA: TGCGCCAGCAGCCAAGATCTCAGGATTAGCACAGATACGCAGTATTTT. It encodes CASSQDLRISTDTQYF.

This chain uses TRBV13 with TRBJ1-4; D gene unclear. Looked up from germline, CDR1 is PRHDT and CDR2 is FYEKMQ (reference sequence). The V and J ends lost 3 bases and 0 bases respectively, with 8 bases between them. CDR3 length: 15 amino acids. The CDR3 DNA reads TGTGCCAGCAGCTTGGCAAAAACAACTAATGAAAAACTGTTTTTT. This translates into CASSLAKTTNEKLFF.

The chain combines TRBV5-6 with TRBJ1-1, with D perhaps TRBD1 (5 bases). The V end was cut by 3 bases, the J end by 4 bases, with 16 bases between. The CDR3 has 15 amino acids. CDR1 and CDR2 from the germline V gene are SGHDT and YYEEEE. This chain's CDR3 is CASSSSVRGGTEAFF. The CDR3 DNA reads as TGTGCCAGCAGCTCCTCAGTGAGGGGTGGCACTGAAGCTTTCTTT.

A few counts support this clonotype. CDR3 region: CASSSLLLAGEDTQYF. CDR3 DNA: TGTGCCAGCAGTTCACTATTACTAGCGGGAGAAGATACGCAGTATTTT. This rearrangement joins TRBV27 to TRBJ2-3, with TRBD2 identical over 11 bases. Germline values: CDR1 MNHEY, CDR2 SMNVEV (reference sequence). V lost 4 bases to trimming and J lost 5 bases; unmatched junction nucleotides: 8. The CDR3 totals 16 residues.

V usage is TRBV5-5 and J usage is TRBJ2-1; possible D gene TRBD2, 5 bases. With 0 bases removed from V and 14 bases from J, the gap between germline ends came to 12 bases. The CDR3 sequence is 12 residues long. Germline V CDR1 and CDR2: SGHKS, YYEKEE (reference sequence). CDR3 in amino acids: CASSLDGSVEFF. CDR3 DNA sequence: TGTGCCAGCAGCTTGGATGGGAGTGTAGAGTTCTTC.

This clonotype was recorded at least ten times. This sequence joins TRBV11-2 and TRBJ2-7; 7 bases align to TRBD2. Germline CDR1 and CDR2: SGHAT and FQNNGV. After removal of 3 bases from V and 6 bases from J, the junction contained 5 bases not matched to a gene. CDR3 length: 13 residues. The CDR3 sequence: CASSFWRESEQYF. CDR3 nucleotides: TGTGCCAGCAGCTTTTGGCGGGAGTCCGAGCAGTACTTC.

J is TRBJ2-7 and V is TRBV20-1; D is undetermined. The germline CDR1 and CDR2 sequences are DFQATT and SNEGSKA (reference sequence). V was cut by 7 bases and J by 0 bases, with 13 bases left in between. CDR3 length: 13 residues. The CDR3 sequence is CSGRARSSYEQYF. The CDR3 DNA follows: TGCAGTGGAAGGGCCAGAAGCTCCTACGAGCAGTACTTC.